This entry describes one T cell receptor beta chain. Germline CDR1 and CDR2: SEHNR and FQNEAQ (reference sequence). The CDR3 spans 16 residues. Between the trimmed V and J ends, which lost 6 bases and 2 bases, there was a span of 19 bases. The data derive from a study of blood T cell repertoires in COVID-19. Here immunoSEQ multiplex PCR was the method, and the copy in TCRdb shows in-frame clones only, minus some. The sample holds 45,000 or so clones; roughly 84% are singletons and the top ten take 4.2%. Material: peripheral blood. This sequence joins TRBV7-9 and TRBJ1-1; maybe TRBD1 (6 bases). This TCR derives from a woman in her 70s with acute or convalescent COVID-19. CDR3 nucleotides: TGTGCCAGCAGGTCAGGGGCCTTGGAGCCTAACACTGAAGCTTTCTTT. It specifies CASRSGALEPNTEAFF. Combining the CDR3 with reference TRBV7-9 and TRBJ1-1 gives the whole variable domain DTGVSQNPRHKITKRGQNVTFRCDPISEHNRLYWYRQTLGQGPEFLTYFQNEAQLEKSRLLSDRFSAERPKGSFSTLEIQRTEQGDSAMYLCASRSGALEPNTEAFFGQGTRLTVV.